At least ten counts were recorded for the clone carrying this T cell receptor (beta chain). Its antigen is not identified. RNA transcripts provided the source from which TCR beta CDR3 regions were amplified. The study used the HTBI primer set for a first-round RT-PCR of the TCR CDR3. TCRdb analysed the multiplex PCR reads with MiXCR anew, one entry per CDR3 protein. Altogether 350,000 to 450,000 distinct CDR3 sequences are present, over 12% being singletons, with the ten largest covering 25% to 30%. The data were taken from a study of T cells in Graves' hyperthyroidism and ophthalmopathy. Overall study findings and caveats: Most clonotypes expanded in the thyroid (above 0.001) were also present in blood.

The trim removed 3 bases at V and 1 base at J, leaving 3 bases unmatched. Germline values: CDR1 MNHEY, CDR2 SMNVEV (reference sequence). The CDR3 sequence is 15 residues long. From 8.5 to 10 ml of fresh peripheral blood, PBMCs were isolated. The sequence came from a man between 45 and 60 years old with Graves' ophthalmopathy. The material sequenced was blood. The J gene is TRBJ2-7, the V gene TRBV27, with 10 nucleotides matching TRBD2. CDR3 DNA sequence: TGTGCCAGCAGTTTTAAAGCGGGAGGGTCCTACGAGCAGTACTTC. This codes for CASSFKAGGSYEQYF.